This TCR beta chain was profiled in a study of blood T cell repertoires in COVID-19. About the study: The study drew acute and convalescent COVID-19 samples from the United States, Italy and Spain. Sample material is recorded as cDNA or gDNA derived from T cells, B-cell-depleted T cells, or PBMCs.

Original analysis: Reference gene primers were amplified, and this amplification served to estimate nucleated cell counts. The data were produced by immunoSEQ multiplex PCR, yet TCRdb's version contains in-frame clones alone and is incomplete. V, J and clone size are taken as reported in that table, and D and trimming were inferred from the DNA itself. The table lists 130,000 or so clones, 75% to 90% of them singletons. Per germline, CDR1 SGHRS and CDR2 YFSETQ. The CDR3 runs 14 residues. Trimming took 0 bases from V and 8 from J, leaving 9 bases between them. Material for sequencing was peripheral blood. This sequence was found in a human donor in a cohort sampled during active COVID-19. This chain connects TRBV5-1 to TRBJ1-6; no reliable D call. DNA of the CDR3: TGCGCCAGCAGCTTGGTGGTCGGGGATTCACCCCTCCACTTT. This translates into CASSLVVGDSPLHF.